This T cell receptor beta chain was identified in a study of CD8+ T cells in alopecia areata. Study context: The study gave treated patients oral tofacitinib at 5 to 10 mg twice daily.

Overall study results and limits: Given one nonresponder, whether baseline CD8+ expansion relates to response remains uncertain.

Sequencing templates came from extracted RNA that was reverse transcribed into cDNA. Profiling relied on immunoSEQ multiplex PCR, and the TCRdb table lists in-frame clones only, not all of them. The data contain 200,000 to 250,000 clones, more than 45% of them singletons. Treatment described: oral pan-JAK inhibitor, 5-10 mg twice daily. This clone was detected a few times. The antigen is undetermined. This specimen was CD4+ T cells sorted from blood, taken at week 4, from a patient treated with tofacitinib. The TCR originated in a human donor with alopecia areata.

CDR3 residues: CASGGRETQYF. CDR3 in DNA: TGCGCCAGCGGGGGTCGGGAGACCCAGTACTTC. J is TRBJ2-5 and V is TRBV23-1; either TRBD1 or TRBD2 may fit D (5 bases each). TRBV23-1 is an ORF; its function is uncertain. CDR3 length: 11 residues. V shed 8 bases and J shed 5 bases, with 9 bases lying between them.